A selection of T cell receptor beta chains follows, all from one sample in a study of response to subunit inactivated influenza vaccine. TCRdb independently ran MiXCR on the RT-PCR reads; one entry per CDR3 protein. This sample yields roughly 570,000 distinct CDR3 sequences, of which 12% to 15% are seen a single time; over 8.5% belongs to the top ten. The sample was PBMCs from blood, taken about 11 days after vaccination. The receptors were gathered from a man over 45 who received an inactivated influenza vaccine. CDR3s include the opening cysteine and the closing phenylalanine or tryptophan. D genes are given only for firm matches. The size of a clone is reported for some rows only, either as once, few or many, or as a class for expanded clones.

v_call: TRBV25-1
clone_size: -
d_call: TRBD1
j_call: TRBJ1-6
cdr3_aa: CASRGQSYSPLHF
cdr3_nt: TGTGCCAGCAGGGGACAGAGCTATTCACCCCTCCACTTT

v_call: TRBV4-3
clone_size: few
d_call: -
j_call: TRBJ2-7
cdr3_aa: CASSQSLDPLNEQYF
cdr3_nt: TGCGCCAGCAGCCAATCTCTGGACCCCTTAAACGAGCAGTACTTC

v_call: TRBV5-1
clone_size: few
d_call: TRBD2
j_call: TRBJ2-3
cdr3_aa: CASSFIGTTVNTQYF
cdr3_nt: TGCGCCAGCAGCTTTATCGGGACTACAGTCAATACGCAGTATTTT

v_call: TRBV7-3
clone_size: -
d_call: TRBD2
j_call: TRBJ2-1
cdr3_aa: CASSPGGTNRQFF
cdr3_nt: TGTGCCAGCAGCCCTGGGGGGACTAACAGGCAGTTCTTC

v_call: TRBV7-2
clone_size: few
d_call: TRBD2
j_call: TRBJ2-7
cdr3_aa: CASTKTSGRAYEQYF
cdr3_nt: TGTGCCAGCACCAAAACTAGCGGGAGGGCCTACGAGCAGTACTTC

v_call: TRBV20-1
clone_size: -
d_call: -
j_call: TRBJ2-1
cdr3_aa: CSATPRNEQFF
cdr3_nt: TGCAGTGCTACCCCGCGGAATGAGCAGTTCTTC

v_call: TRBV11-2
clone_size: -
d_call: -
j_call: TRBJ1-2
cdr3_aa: CASSTGPYGYTF
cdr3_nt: TGTGCCAGCAGCACAGGGCCCTATGGCTACACCTTC

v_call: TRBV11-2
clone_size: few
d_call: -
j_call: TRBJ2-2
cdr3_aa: CASSLRTGFTGELFF
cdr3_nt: TGTGCCAGCAGCTTAAGAACAGGGTTTACCGGGGAGCTGTTTTTT

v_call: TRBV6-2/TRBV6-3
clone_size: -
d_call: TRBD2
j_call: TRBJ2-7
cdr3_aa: CASSYLAGTYEQYF
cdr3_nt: TGTGCCAGCAGTTATTTAGCGGGAACCTACGAGCAGTACTTC

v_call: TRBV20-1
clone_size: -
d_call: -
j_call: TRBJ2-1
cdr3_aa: CSALQSSYNEQFF
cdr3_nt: TGCAGTGCCTTACAGAGCTCCTACAATGAGCAGTTCTTC

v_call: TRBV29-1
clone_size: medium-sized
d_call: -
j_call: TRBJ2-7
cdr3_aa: CSVGSRETQYF
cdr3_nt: TGCAGCGTTGGATCCAGGGAGACGCAGTACTTC

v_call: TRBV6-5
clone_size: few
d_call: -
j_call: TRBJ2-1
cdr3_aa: CASSYIGGGREQFF
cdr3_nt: TGTGCCAGCAGTTACATTGGGGGGGGCCGTGAGCAGTTCTTC

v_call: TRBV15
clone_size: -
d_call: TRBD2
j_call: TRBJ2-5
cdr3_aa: CATSRDRSLAGGMFF
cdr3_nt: TGTGCCACCAGCAGAGATAGGTCCCTAGCGGGAGGGATGTTCTTC

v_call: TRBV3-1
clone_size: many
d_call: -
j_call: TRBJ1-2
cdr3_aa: CASSRGLSGYTF
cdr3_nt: TGTGCCAGCAGCCGCGGACTCAGCGGCTACACCTTC

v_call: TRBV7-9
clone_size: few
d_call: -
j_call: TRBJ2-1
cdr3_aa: CASSLASLATDEQFF
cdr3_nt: TGTGCCAGCAGCTTAGCTAGCTTGGCCACTGATGAGCAGTTCTTC

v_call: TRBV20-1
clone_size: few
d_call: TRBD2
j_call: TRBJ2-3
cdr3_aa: CSARTSGRTSTDTQYF
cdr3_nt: TGCAGTGCTAGGACTAGCGGGAGGACTAGCACAGATACGCAGTATTTT

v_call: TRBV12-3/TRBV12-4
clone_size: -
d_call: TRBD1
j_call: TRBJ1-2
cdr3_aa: CATNRGLAMRYTF
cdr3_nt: TGTGCCACAAACAGGGGGCTCGCTATGAGATACACCTTC

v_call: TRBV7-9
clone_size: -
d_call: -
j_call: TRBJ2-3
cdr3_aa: CASSLDGTGTDTQYF
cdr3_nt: TGTGCCAGCAGCTTAGATGGGACGGGCACAGATACGCAGTATTTT

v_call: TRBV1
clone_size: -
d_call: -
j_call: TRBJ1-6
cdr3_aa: CTSSQGQGRGPLHF
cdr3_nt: TGCACCAGCAGCCAAGGCCAGGGGCGCGGACCCCTCCACTTT

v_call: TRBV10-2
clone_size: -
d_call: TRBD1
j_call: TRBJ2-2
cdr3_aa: CASTPDPGGTRTGELFF
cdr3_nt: TGCGCCAGCACCCCCGACCCAGGGGGTACGAGAACCGGGGAGCTGTTTTTT

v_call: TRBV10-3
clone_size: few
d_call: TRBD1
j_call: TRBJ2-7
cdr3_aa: CAISESGGDRAEQYF
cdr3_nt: TGTGCCATCAGTGAGTCTGGTGGGGACAGGGCCGAGCAGTACTTC

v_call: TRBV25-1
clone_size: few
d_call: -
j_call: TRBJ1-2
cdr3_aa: CASSEGRRGYTF
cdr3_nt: TGTGCCAGCAGTGAGGGCCGCCGTGGCTACACCTTC

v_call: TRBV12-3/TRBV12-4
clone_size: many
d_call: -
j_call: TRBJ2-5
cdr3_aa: CASSIDRLQETQYF
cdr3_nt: TGTGCCAGCAGTATAGACAGGCTTCAAGAGACCCAGTACTTC

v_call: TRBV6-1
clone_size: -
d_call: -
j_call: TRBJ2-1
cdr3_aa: CASSPGLTRTYNEQFF
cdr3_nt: TGTGCCAGCAGCCCCGGACTAACCCGCACCTACAATGAGCAGTTCTTC

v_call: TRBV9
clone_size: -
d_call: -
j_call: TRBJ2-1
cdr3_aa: CASSAWTGDNEQFF
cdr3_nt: TGTGCCAGCAGCGCCTGGACGGGTGACAATGAGCAGTTCTTC

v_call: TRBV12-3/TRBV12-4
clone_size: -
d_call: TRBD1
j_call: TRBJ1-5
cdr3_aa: CASRRTGGNQPQHF
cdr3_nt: TGTGCCAGCAGGAGGACAGGGGGCAATCAGCCCCAGCATTTT

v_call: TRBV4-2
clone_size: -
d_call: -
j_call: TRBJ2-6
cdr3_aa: CASSQDLAGASGANVLTF
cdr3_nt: TGTGCCAGCAGCCAAGATTTGGCAGGCGCCTCTGGGGCCAACGTCCTGACTTTC

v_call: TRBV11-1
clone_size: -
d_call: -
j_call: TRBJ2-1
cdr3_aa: CASSLAGALASDYNEQFF
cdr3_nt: TGTGCCAGCAGCTTAGCTGGAGCCCTAGCGAGCGACTACAATGAGCAGTTCTTC

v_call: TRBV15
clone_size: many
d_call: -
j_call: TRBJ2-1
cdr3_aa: CATSVSGGINEQFF
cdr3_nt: TGTGCCACCAGCGTTAGCGGCGGTATCAATGAGCAGTTCTTC

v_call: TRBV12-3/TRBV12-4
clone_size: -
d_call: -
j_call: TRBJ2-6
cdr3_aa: CASSFRGAASGANVLTF
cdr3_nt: TGTGCCAGCAGTTTTCGAGGGGCCGCATCTGGGGCCAACGTCCTGACTTTC

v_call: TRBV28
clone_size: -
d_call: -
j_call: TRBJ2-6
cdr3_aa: CASSVGVAGANVLTF
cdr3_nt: TGTGCCAGCAGTGTAGGGGTGGCTGGGGCCAACGTCCTGACTTTC

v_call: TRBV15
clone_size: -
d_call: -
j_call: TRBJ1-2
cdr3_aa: CATSRVDPTNYGYTF
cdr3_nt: TGTGCCACCAGCAGAGTCGACCCTACTAACTATGGCTACACCTTC

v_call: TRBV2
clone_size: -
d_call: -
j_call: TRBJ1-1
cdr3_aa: CASSVTASEAFF
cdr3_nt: TGTGCCAGCAGCGTGACAGCATCTGAAGCTTTCTTT

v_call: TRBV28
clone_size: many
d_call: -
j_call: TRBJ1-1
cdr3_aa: CASSYLWGAARGSEAFF
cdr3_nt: TGTGCCAGCAGTTATTTATGGGGTGCGGCTCGGGGGTCAGAAGCTTTCTTT

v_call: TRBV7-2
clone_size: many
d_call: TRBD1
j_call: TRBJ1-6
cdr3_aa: CASSYRQGANNSPLHF
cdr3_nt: TGTGCCAGCAGTTATCGACAGGGGGCAAATAATTCACCCCTCCACTTT

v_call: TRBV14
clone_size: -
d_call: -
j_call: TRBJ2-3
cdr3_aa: CASSQVQRSDTQYF
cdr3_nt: TGTGCCAGCAGCCAAGTTCAGCGGTCAGATACGCAGTATTTT

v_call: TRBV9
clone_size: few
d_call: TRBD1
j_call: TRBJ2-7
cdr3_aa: CASSVLGQGADEQYF
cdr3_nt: TGTGCCAGCAGCGTACTCGGACAGGGGGCGGACGAGCAGTACTTC

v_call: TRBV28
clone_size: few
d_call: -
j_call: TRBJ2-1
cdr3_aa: CASSSPGGELYNEQFF
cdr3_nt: TGTGCCAGCAGTTCCCCAGGGGGGGAGTTGTACAATGAGCAGTTCTTC

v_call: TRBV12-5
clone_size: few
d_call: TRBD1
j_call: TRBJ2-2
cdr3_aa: CASGTDRAGGELFF
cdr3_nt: TGTGCTAGTGGTACGGACAGGGCGGGTGGGGAGCTGTTTTTT

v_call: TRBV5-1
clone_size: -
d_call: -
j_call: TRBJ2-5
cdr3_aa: CASAPLEAETQYF
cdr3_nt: TGCGCCAGCGCTCCTCTAGAAGCCGAGACCCAGTACTTC

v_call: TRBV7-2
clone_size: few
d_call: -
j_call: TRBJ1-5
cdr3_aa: CASSLVSGNSNQPQHF
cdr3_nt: TGTGCCAGCAGCTTAGTATCGGGAAATAGCAATCAGCCCCAGCATTTT

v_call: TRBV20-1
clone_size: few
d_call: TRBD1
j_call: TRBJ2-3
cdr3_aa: CSALTGGVRNTQYF
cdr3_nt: TGCAGTGCCCTGACAGGGGGTGTTCGTAATACGCAGTATTTT

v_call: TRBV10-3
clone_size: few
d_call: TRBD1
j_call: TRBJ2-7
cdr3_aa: CAISRQGSDYEQYF
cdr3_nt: TGTGCCATCAGTAGACAGGGGTCGGACTACGAGCAGTACTTC

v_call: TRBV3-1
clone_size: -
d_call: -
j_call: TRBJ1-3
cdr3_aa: CASSSQGIGNTIYF
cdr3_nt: TGTGCCAGCAGTAGTCAGGGCATTGGAAACACCATATATTTT